The 27 T cell receptor beta chains presented below share a single source sample, sequenced in a study of regulatory T cells in long-lasting Graves disease. The time point here: newly diagnosed GD, antithyroid drugs for less than 3 months. RNA from PBMCs was the source of the TCR library. iRepertoire HTBI primers and Arm-PCR of CDR3 regions built TCR beta libraries. TCRdb re-called the multiplex PCR reads with MiXCR, one entry per CDR3 protein. The data hold 530,000 or so distinct CDR3 sequences, with more than 15% observed a single time. These data also featured in a second study, about T cells in Graves' hyperthyroidism and ophthalmopathy.

The sequences come from peripheral blood mononuclear cells (PBMCs), collected at new diagnosis, from a patient treated with antithyroid drugs. The receptors were sampled from a man aged 18 to 30 with Graves disease.

CDR3 amino acids: CASSLRTHYGYTF. Written as DNA, the CDR3 is TGTGCCAGCAGCCTACGGACTCATTATGGCTACACCTTC. This sequence joins TRBV7-8 and TRBJ1-2; D gene unclear. Germline CDR1 SGHVS, CDR2 FQNEAQ. CDR3 size: 13 residues. Trimming cost V 5 bases and J 5 bases, with 12 bases left between them.

The table lists this clonotype with many counts. This chain connects TRBV2 to TRBJ2-5; D assignment may be TRBD1 or TRBD2 (5 bases each). V lost 3 bases and J lost 2, with 19 bases in between. Germline-derived CDR1 and CDR2 are SNHLY and FYNNEI. This CDR3 is 17 amino acids long. CDR3 amino acids: CASSDSYGATVQETQYF. CDR3 nucleotide sequence: TGTGCCAGCAGTGATTCTTACGGGGCTACGGTTCAAGAGACCCAGTACTTC.

The sample holds a few counts of this clonotype. The chain has TRBV30 and TRBJ2-7; 10 positions agree with TRBD1. The CDR3 length is 16 residues. The germline gives CDR1 GTSNPN, CDR2 SVGIG (reference sequence). V trimming: 0 bases; J trimming: 2 bases; junction bases outside the gene matches: 7. The CDR3 DNA reads as TGTGCCTGGAGTGTGGGACAGGGGTCTTCAACCTACGAGCAGTACTTC. Its protein product is CAWSVGQGSSTYEQYF.

This clonotype was found many times. The CDR3 DNA reads as TGTGCCAGCAGCTTGGGGAAGGCCCTGATCACAGATACGCAGTATTTT. Its translation: CASSLGKALITDTQYF. This chain uses TRBV7-9 with TRBJ2-3; no definite D call. The CDR3 consists of 16 residues. The V gene lost 3 bases and the J gene lost 2 bases, with 15 bases spanning the gap. Germline V gene sequence: CDR1 SEHNR, CDR2 FQNEAQ (reference sequence).

This clonotype has at least ten counts. The V gene is TRBV11-2, the J gene TRBJ2-5; 8 bases are a match to TRBD2. Trimming cost V 3 bases and J 7 bases; bases outside gene matches: 7. The CDR3 is 14 residues long. Germline V lookup: CDR1 SGHAT, CDR2 FQNNGV. CDR3 DNA: TGTGCCAGCAGCTTCGCGGGAGGATTCGGGACCCAGTACTTC. This translates into CASSFAGGFGTQYF.

This clonotype was picked up many times. The chain recombines TRBV27 with TRBJ2-7; TRBD1 agrees at 10 bases. Germline CDR1 is MNHEY and CDR2 is SMNVEV (reference sequence). The J segment lost 2 bases and the V segment lost 6 bases, leaving 16 bases of the junction unmatched. CDR3 length equals 18 residues. The CDR3 here is CASRFLPYPGQGTYEQYF. As DNA, the CDR3 is TGTGCCAGCAGATTCTTACCGTATCCGGGACAGGGGACCTACGAGCAGTACTTC.

The chain recombines TRBV10-3 with TRBJ1-2, with D possibly being TRBD1 (5 bases). CDR3 length: 16 amino acids. Germline values: CDR1 ENHRY, CDR2 SYGVKD. The V end was cut by 0 bases, the J end by 4 bases, with 15 bases between. The CDR3 region is CAISESLLGVVYGYTF. The CDR3, as DNA: TGTGCCATCAGTGAGTCGTTGTTAGGGGTCGTCTATGGCTACACCTTC.

In its sample, this clonotype was seen many times. The rearrangement links TRBV20-1 to TRBJ1-1, with D possibly being TRBD1 (5 bases). V shed 2 bases and J shed 10 bases, with 23 bases lying between them. CDR3 size: 15 residues. In germline, CDR1 is DFQATT, CDR2 SNEGSKA (reference sequence). The CDR3 spells CSARPGGTGEERAFF. DNA of the CDR3: TGCAGTGCTAGACCCGGGGGGACGGGGGAGGAAAGAGCTTTCTTT.

This clonotype was seen ten or more times. This chain links TRBV10-3 with TRBJ2-7; the match to TRBD1 covers 11 bases. This CDR3 region has 14 residues. Germline CDR1 ENHRY, CDR2 SYGVKD. V lost 3 bases and J lost 4; bases outside the gene matches: 2. The CDR3 nucleotides are TGTGCCATCAGTGATGGGACAGGGGGATACGAGCAGTACTTC. It encodes CAISDGTGGYEQYF.

This clonotype was found many times. The V call is TRBV2, the J call TRBJ1-6; D is perhaps TRBD1 (5 bases). The V gene lost 6 bases and the J gene lost 11 bases, with 17 bases spanning the gap. The CDR3 length is 14 residues. Germline V gene data show CDR1 as SNHLY and CDR2 as FYNNEI. CDR3 sequence (DNA): TGTGCCAGCAGCGACCTATCCGGGACCCCACCCCTCCACTTT. It yields the protein CASSDLSGTPPLHF.

In its sample, this clonotype was seen many times. The rearrangement links TRBV10-3 to TRBJ1-2; tentative D call: TRBD1 (6 bases). The CDR3 sequence is 14 residues long. V shed 0 bases and J shed 2 bases, with 7 bases lying between them. The germline gives CDR1 ENHRY, CDR2 SYGVKD. The CDR3, as DNA: TGTGCCATCAGTGAGTCCGGACAGAACTATGGCTACACCTTC. Translated, it gives CAISESGQNYGYTF.

This clonotype was seen a few times. V usage is TRBV13 and J usage is TRBJ2-1, with 14 bases matching TRBD2. From germline, CDR1 is PRHDT and CDR2 FYEKMQ (reference sequence). The CDR3 consists of 17 residues. V lost 4 bases and J lost 5; bases outside the gene matches: 7. The DNA for the CDR3 is TGTGCCAGCAGCTACGAAGGACTAGCGGGAGGTGACAATGAGCAGTTCTTC. Its protein is CASSYEGLAGGDNEQFF.

This clonotype has ten or more counts. This chain links TRBV20-1 with TRBJ2-5; 10 bases align to TRBD2. V trimming: 0 bases; J trimming: 4 bases; junction bases outside the gene matches: 8. Germline lookup yields CDR1 DFQATT and CDR2 SNEGSKA (reference sequence). The CDR3 extends over 16 amino acids. CDR3 sequence: CSARDPGRTSGETQYF. DNA for the CDR3: TGCAGTGCTAGAGATCCGGGCCGGACTAGCGGAGAGACCCAGTACTTC.

DNA of the CDR3: TGTGCCAGCACCAAACTCGGACTAGCAGACCACAATGAGCAGTTCTTC. The encoded protein is CASTKLGLADHNEQFF. The chain is built from TRBV6-2 or TRBV6-3 and TRBJ2-1; TRBD2 agrees at 8 bases. Germline assignment: CDR1 MNHEY and CDR2 SVGEGT. With 7 bases clipped from V and 5 bases from J, the junction kept 13 bases outside the gene matches. CDR3 length: 16 residues.

This chain joins TRBV20-1 and TRBJ1-4, with D unclear. Germline CDR1 and CDR2: DFQATT and SNEGSKA (reference sequence). This CDR3 is 14 amino acids long. The ends were cut back, 6 bases at V and 8 bases at J, with 19 bases in the middle. This CDR3 reads CSARPTSQQEKLFF. CDR3 in DNA: TGCAGTGCCCGGCCGACATCTCAACAAGAAAAACTGTTTTTT.

This clonotype came up many times. The chain combines TRBV7-8 with TRBJ1-4; D unclear. CDR3 length: 14 residues. V was clipped by 1 base and J by 8 bases, with 11 bases between them. In germline, CDR1 is SGHVS, CDR2 FQNEAQ. This CDR3 reads CASSLGGNQEKLFF. In DNA form, the CDR3 reads TGTGCCAGCAGCTTAGGGGGAAACCAAGAAAAACTGTTTTTT. The complete variable domain, with remaining parts taken from reference TRBV7-8 and TRBJ1-4, reads GAGVSQSPRYKVAKRGQDVALRCDPISGHVSLFWYQQALGQGPEFLTYFQNEAQLDKSGLPSDRFFAERPEGSVSTLKIQRTQQEDSAVYLCASSLGGNQEKLFFGSGTQLSVL.

The rearrangement joins TRBV10-3 to TRBJ2-7; a weak D match, TRBD2 (6 bases). Per germline, CDR1 ENHRY and CDR2 SYGVKD. The V gene lost 1 base and the J gene lost 3 bases, with 13 bases spanning the gap. There are 15 residues in the CDR3. DNA of the CDR3: TGTGCCATCAGTGAGTTAAGGAGCGGGTTCTACGAGCAGTACTTC. The encoded protein is CAISELRSGFYEQYF.

This clonotype appeared a few times. CDR3 protein: CSAPPLSSYNEQFF. CDR3 nucleotides: TGCAGTGCCCCACCGCTCAGCTCCTACAATGAGCAGTTCTTC. The J gene is TRBJ2-1, the V gene TRBV20-1; the D is unclear. The CDR3 covers 14 residues. CDR1 is DFQATT, CDR2 SNEGSKA, per germline (reference sequence). Between the trimmed V and J ends, which lost 6 bases and 0 bases, there was a span of 12 bases.

This clonotype came up many times. The rearrangement joins TRBV5-1 to TRBJ1-1, with 10 bases matching TRBD1. Germline-derived CDR1 and CDR2 are SGHRS and YFSETQ. The CDR3 has 15 amino acids. The junction had 3 bases not matched to a gene; V was cut back by 2 bases and J by 2 bases. The CDR3 sequence is CASSLRDRGNTEAFF. The CDR3 region has the DNA TGCGCCAGCAGCTTAAGGGACAGGGGTAACACTGAAGCTTTCTTT.

This clonotype turned up a few times. This rearrangement joins TRBV30 to TRBJ2-1; 14 bases are a match to TRBD2. Trimming removed 2 bases from V and 4 bases from J; junction bases left unmatched: 4. Germline values: CDR1 GTSNPN, CDR2 SVGIG (reference sequence). The CDR3 is 16 residues long. The CDR3 reads CAWSLGLAGVYNEQFF. CDR3 sequence (DNA): TGTGCCTGGAGTTTGGGACTAGCGGGAGTGTACAATGAGCAGTTCTTC.

This chain links TRBV7-8 with TRBJ2-7; D unclear. CDR3 length: 16 residues. With 1 base removed from V and 1 base from J, the gap between germline ends came to 14 bases. Germline-derived CDR1 and CDR2 are SGHVS and FQNEAQ. This chain's CDR3 is CASSLELGRRSYEQYF. For the CDR3, the DNA is TGTGCCAGCAGCTTAGAGCTAGGCCGCCGATCCTACGAGCAGTACTTC.

This clonotype came up many times. This rearrangement joins TRBV7-3 to TRBJ1-1; the D is unclear. Germline loops: CDR1 SGHTA, CDR2 FQGTGA. V was cut by 5 bases and J by 5 bases, with 6 bases left in between. The CDR3 runs 11 residues. DNA for the CDR3: TGTGCCAGCAGCGATGGTACTGAAGCTTTCTTT. Translated, it gives CASSDGTEAFF.

This clonotype has a count of ten or more. This sequence joins TRBV20-1 and TRBJ2-2; 8 nucleotides match TRBD2. The CDR3 runs 16 residues. Trimming cost V 2 bases and J 1 base; bases outside gene matches: 6. Germline V lookup: CDR1 DFQATT, CDR2 SNEGSKA (reference sequence). The chain's CDR3 is CSARSPAGGNTGELFF. Written as DNA, the CDR3 is TGCAGTGCTAGATCGCCCGCGGGAGGGAACACCGGGGAGCTGTTTTTT.

This clonotype was picked up a small number of times. The chain links TRBV18 to TRBJ2-2; 8 bases are a match to TRBD1. This CDR3 region has 16 residues. The junction had 6 bases not matched to a gene; V was cut back by 6 bases and J by 0 bases. Germline CDR1 is KGHSH and CDR2 is LQKENI. For the CDR3, the DNA is TGTGCCAGCTCTCAACAGGGGGAAGCGAACACCGGGGAGCTGTTTTTT. It is translated as CASSQQGEANTGELFF.

This clonotype was observed many times. The chain uses TRBV2 and TRBJ1-6; D is perhaps TRBD1 (6 bases). V was shortened by 2 bases and J by 7 bases, with 9 bases between the two germline ends. The CDR3 loop spans 14 amino acids. Germline CDR1 is SNHLY and CDR2 is FYNNEI. The CDR3: CASSERTDNSPLHF. CDR3 bases: TGTGCCAGCAGTGAACGGACAGACAATTCACCCCTCCACTTT.

This clonotype has a count of ten or more. The chain carries TRBV20-1 and TRBJ2-1, with D hard to call. V was shortened by 7 bases and J by 5 bases, with 9 bases between the two germline ends. The CDR3 runs 11 residues. Germline V lookup: CDR1 DFQATT, CDR2 SNEGSKA (reference sequence). The CDR3 nucleotides are TGCAGTGTTCACCGAGACAATGAGCAGTTCTTC. Translating it yields CSVHRDNEQFF.

Here the CDR3 DNA reads TGTGCCAGCAGCGTAGGGTCCGGGGGCGGTCAAGAGACCCAGTACTTC. Encoded protein: CASSVGSGGGQETQYF. V usage is TRBV9 and J usage is TRBJ2-5; D may correspond to TRBD1 or TRBD2 (6 bases each). The CDR3 spans 16 residues. V lost 0 bases and J lost 2, with 14 bases in between. Germline V gene data show CDR1 as SGDLS and CDR2 as YYNGEE.